Following are 25 T cell receptor beta chains from one sample sequenced in a study of T cell repertoires in cytomegalovirus infection. TCRdb re-called the reads through MiXCR, storing one row per CDR3 protein. Of hundreds of thousands of distinct CDR3 sequences listed, under 40% are singletons. Their specific antigens are unknown. The material sequenced was cultured CD8+ T cells from PBMCs, taken from culture after CMV antigen stimulation. The receptors were gathered from a human donor in good health (CMV status not recorded). Some clones in this sample may be carry-over from other donors' samples.

The table lists this clonotype with a few counts. The chain is built from TRBV5-1 and TRBJ1-1; D possibly corresponds to TRBD1 (5 bases). Germline CDR1 and CDR2: SGHRS and YFSETQ. The CDR3 totals 14 residues. The V gene lost 1 base and the J gene lost 4 bases, with 11 bases spanning the gap. CDR3 in amino acids: CASSLIPGGTEAFF. CDR3 nucleotides: TGCGCCAGCAGCTTGATACCGGGGGGCACTGAAGCTTTCTTT.

The rearrangement uses TRBV4-3 and TRBJ2-1; D is possibly TRBD2 (6 bases). Trimming stripped 4 bases from V and 4 bases from J, with 14 bases between. Germline loops: CDR1 LGHNA, CDR2 YSLEER. The CDR3 has 15 amino acids. The CDR3 DNA reads TGCGCCAGCAGCCCCGGGACTGCTCAGTACAATGAGCAGTTCTTC. Its translation is CASSPGTAQYNEQFF.

This clonotype was picked up a small number of times. The chain links TRBV6-2 or TRBV6-3 to TRBJ2-1, with D perhaps matching TRBD2 (6 bases). Trimming cost V 7 bases and J 2 bases, with 9 bases left between them. The germline gives CDR1 MNHEY, CDR2 SVGEGT. There are 13 residues in the CDR3. The CDR3 region has the DNA TGTGCCAGCACCCCGGGGGCCTACAATGAGCAGTTCTTC. This sequence encodes CASTPGAYNEQFF.

This clonotype was picked up a small number of times. This chain connects TRBV12-5 to TRBJ1-2; no definite D call. The CDR3 extends over 12 amino acids. Germline V gene sequence: CDR1 LGHNT, CDR2 FRNRAP. V was clipped by 5 bases and J by 5 bases, with 9 bases between them. The CDR3 reads CASGVGAYGYTF. CDR3 bases: TGTGCTAGTGGTGTTGGTGCGTATGGCTACACCTTC.

The J gene is TRBJ2-7, the V gene TRBV7-6; unclear D gene. The germline gives CDR1 SGHVS, CDR2 FNYEAQ. This CDR3 spans 13 amino acids. The ends were cut back, 5 bases at V and 5 bases at J, with 13 bases in the middle. The CDR3 coding sequence is TGTGCCAGCAGCCCCCCCGACCTTGACGAGCAGTACTTC. Translating gives CASSPPDLDEQYF. Drawing the rest from reference TRBV7-6 and TRBJ2-7, the complete variable domain is GAGVSQSPRYKVTKRGQDVALRCDPISGHVSLYWYRQALGQGPEFLTYFNYEAQQDKSGLPNDRFSAERPEGSISTLTIQRTEQRDSAMYRCASSPPDLDEQYFGPGTRLTVT.

There are a few counts of this clonotype. The V gene is TRBV14, the J gene TRBJ2-6, with D possibly being TRBD1 (5 bases). With 1 base removed from V and 1 base from J, the gap between germline ends came to 14 bases. Germline V CDR1 and CDR2: SGHDN, FVKESK. The CDR3 covers 18 residues. The CDR3 DNA reads as TGTGCCAGCAGCCAAGGGGGTAACAGGTGGTCTGGGGCCAACGTCCTGACTTTC. It translates to CASSQGGNRWSGANVLTF.

About this clonotype itself: Sequence at one end of the junction differs from germline and may be a read error. The chain recombines TRBV7-9 with TRBJ2-2; 9 bases fit TRBD2. The CDR3 contains 19 residues. CDR1 is SEHNR, CDR2 FQNEAQ, per germline (reference sequence). The CDR3 region has the DNA TGTGTCAGCAGCTCGCACCGACTAGCGGCCGACTTGGACACCGGGGAGCTGTTTTTT. Its translation: CVSSSHRLAADLDTGELFF. The full variable domain, its missing parts supplied by reference TRBV7-9 and TRBJ2-2, is DTGVSQNPRHKITKRGQNVTFRCDPISEHNRLYWYRQTLGQGPEFLTYFQNEAQLEKSRLLSDRFSAERPKGSFSTLEIQRTEQGDSAMYLCVSSSHRLAADLDTGELFFGEGSRLTVL.

This clonotype was counted at least ten times. The J gene is TRBJ2-5, the V gene TRBV12-3 or TRBV12-4, with 9 bases aligning to TRBD1. This CDR3 has 16 amino acids. Trimming at V came to 5 bases and at J to 1 base, leaving 8 bases not matched to a gene. CDR3 in DNA: TGTGCCAGCAGTCATAGGGGGACAGGGCTCCAAGAGACCCAGTACTTC. Encoded protein: CASSHRGTGLQETQYF.

This rearrangement joins TRBV5-4 to TRBJ2-1, with TRBD2 as a possible D gene (5 bases). Trimming pared 3 bases from V and 3 bases from J, leaving 13 bases between. Germline V gene data show CDR1 as SGHNT and CDR2 as YYREEE (reference sequence). CDR3 size: 15 residues. The DNA for the CDR3 is TGTGCCAGCAGCTCGATTAGCGAGATCTACAATGAGCAGTTCTTC. It encodes CASSSISEIYNEQFF. The full variable domain, its missing parts supplied by reference TRBV5-4 and TRBJ2-1, is ETGVTQSPTHLIKTRGQQVTLRCSSQSGHNTVSWYQQALGQGPQFIFQYYREEENGRGNFPPRFSGLQFPNYSSELNVNALELDDSALYLCASSSISEIYNEQFFGPGTRLTVL.

The chain has TRBV20-1 and TRBJ2-7; TRBD2 agrees at 9 bases. This CDR3 spans 13 amino acids. The V and J ends lost 8 bases and 3 bases, in that order; junction bases with no gene match: 8. Germline CDR1 DFQATT, CDR2 SNEGSKA (reference sequence). As DNA, the CDR3 is TGCAGTACCAGCGGGGGGAGAGGCTACGAGCAGTACGTC. Its protein is CSTSGGRGYEQYV.

The chain links TRBV4-3 to TRBJ2-1, with D unresolved. Trimming pared 4 bases from V and 8 bases from J, leaving 15 bases between. The CDR3 is 14 amino acids. Germline lookup yields CDR1 LGHNA and CDR2 YSLEER. The CDR3 DNA follows: TGCGCCAGCAGCCCACGGGTTCTCACCCATGAGCAGTTCTTC. Translated, it gives CASSPRVLTHEQFF.

As to this clonotype: A much larger clone sits a single nucleotide away, making a read error possible. The genes are TRBV7-2 and TRBJ1-1; no reliable D call. The CDR3 is 14 amino acids. The germline gives CDR1 SGHTA, CDR2 FQGNSA. The V and J ends lost 2 bases and 1 base respectively, with 8 bases between them. The CDR3 bases are TGTGCCAGCAGCTTATTGCAGGCGAACACTGAAGCTTTCTTT. This codes for CASSLLQANTEAFF. The full variable domain, in which reference TRBV7-2 and TRBJ1-1 provide the parts outside the CDR3, is GAGVSQSPSNKVTEKGKDVELRCDPISGHTALYWYRQSLGQGLEFLIYFQGNSAPDKSGLPSDRFSAERTGGSVSTLTIQRTQQEDSAVYLCASSLLQANTEAFFGQGTRLTVV.

The table lists this clonotype with many counts. The V and J genes are TRBV7-9 and TRBJ2-7; the D gene is possibly TRBD1 (5 bases). CDR1 and CDR2 (germline): SEHNR, FQNEAQ (reference sequence). The CDR3 loop spans 14 amino acids. Trimming stripped 5 bases from V and 1 base from J, with 12 bases between. This CDR3 is CASSAYRTSYEQYF. Here the CDR3 DNA reads TGTGCCAGCAGCGCTTACAGGACATCCTACGAGCAGTACTTC.

This clonotype was recorded many times. V is TRBV7-2 and J is TRBJ2-7, with D maybe TRBD2 (6 bases). The CDR3 is 12 amino acids. The ends were cut back, 4 bases at V and 6 bases at J, with 10 bases in the middle. CDR1 and CDR2 (germline): SGHTA, FQGNSA. The CDR3 nucleotides are TGTGCCAGCAGCTGGAGGGGAGGCGAGCAGTACTTC. It yields the protein CASSWRGGEQYF. The full variable domain, its missing parts supplied by reference TRBV7-2 and TRBJ2-7, is GAGVSQSPSNKVTEKGKDVELRCDPISGHTALYWYRQSLGQGLEFLIYFQGNSAPDKSGLPSDRFSAERTGGSVSTLTIQRTQQEDSAVYLCASSWRGGEQYFGPGTRLTVT.

J is TRBJ2-5 and V is TRBV6-1; D not certain. The ends were cut back, 6 bases at V and 0 bases at J, with 11 bases in the middle. The CDR3 has 14 amino acids. The V gene's germline CDR1 is MNHNS and CDR2 SASEGT. The CDR3 here is CASSRPGYQETQYF. The CDR3 DNA is TGTGCCAGCAGCCGTCCCGGGTACCAAGAGACCCAGTACTTC.

The chain combines TRBV27 with TRBJ2-7, with TRBD1 as a possible D gene (6 bases). V was pared by 3 bases and J by 6 bases, with 12 bases between. Germline V CDR1 and CDR2: MNHEY, SMNVEV (reference sequence). This CDR3 has 13 residues. CDR3 DNA: TGTGCCAGCAGTTTCCTACAGGGTTCCGAGCAGTACGTC. This sequence encodes CASSFLQGSEQYV.

V usage is TRBV7-8 and J usage is TRBJ2-7; no reliable D call. CDR1 and CDR2 from the germline V gene are SGHVS and FQNEAQ. This CDR3 has 13 amino acids. The V gene lost 5 bases and the J gene lost 4 bases, with 12 bases spanning the gap. CDR3 amino acids: CASSLRAGYEQYV. The CDR3 coding sequence is TGTGCCAGCAGCCTAAGGGCCGGATACGAGCAGTACGTC.

The chain couples TRBV2 to TRBJ1-1, with 8 bases that match TRBD1. This CDR3 contains 15 residues. Unmatched junction bases numbered 3, after V lost 1 base and J lost 2 bases. CDR1 is SNHLY and CDR2 is FYNNEI in the germline V gene. The DNA for the CDR3 is TGTGCCAGCAGTGAAGGGACAGGGTTCAACACTGAAGCTTTCTTT. Protein: CASSEGTGFNTEAFF.

The chain links TRBV19 to TRBJ2-5; D is possibly TRBD1 (5 bases). CDR1 is LNHDA and CDR2 is SQIVND in the germline V gene (reference sequence). V was shortened by 5 bases and J by 4 bases, with 20 bases between the two germline ends. The CDR3 extends over 16 amino acids. CDR3 residues: CASSEDRLAQGETQYF. CDR3 nucleotide sequence: TGTGCCAGTAGTGAAGATCGGCTCGCTCAGGGAGAGACCCAGTACTTC. The complete variable domain, with remaining parts taken from reference TRBV19 and TRBJ2-5, reads DGGITQSPKYLFRKEGQNVTLSCEQNLNHDAMYWYRQDPGQGLRLIYYSQIVNDFQKGDIAEGYSVSREKKESFPLTVTSAQKNPTAFYLCASSEDRLAQGETQYFGPGTRLLVL.

This clonotype was detected only a few times. The CDR3 sequence: CASSLKVFEAFF. The CDR3 coding sequence is TGTGCCAGCAGCTTAAAGGTCTTTGAAGCTTTCTTT. The chain recombines TRBV5-6 with TRBJ1-1; D not resolved. The CDR3 length is 12 residues. V lost 2 bases and J lost 7, with 9 bases in between. Germline V gene data show CDR1 as SGHDT and CDR2 as YYEEEE.

The rearrangement uses TRBV6-6 and TRBJ2-7; D remains ambiguous. Germline V CDR1 and CDR2: MNHNY, SVGAGI (reference sequence). The CDR3 extends over 15 amino acids. Here the CDR3 reads CVSRPDPLISYEQYV. CDR3 nucleotides: TGTGTCAGCAGGCCGGACCCACTAATCTCCTACGAGCAGTACGTC.

This clonotype was seen a few times. V usage is TRBV10-2 and J usage is TRBJ2-7; D might be TRBD1 (5 bases). Germline CDR1 WSHSY, CDR2 SAAADI. This CDR3 spans 15 amino acids. V lost 0 bases and J lost 1, with 10 bases in between. CDR3 in DNA: TGCGCCAGCAGTGAGTCGGCAGGGAAATCCTACGAGCAGTACTTC. It is translated as CASSESAGKSYEQYF.

The rearrangement uses TRBV19 and TRBJ2-1; 8 bases are a match to TRBD1. CDR3 length: 13 residues. V dropped 6 bases and J dropped 4; count of bases not matched to a gene: 2. CDR1 is LNHDA, CDR2 SQIVND, per germline (reference sequence). The CDR3 reads CASSRQGYNEQFF. The CDR3 bases are TGTGCCAGTAGCCGACAGGGGTACAATGAGCAGTTCTTC.

This clonotype turned up a few times. The chain links TRBV28 to TRBJ1-2; D gene uncertain. V was clipped by 1 base and J by 8 bases, with 20 bases between them. This CDR3 has 16 residues. Germline V gene data show CDR1 as MDHEN and CDR2 as SYDVKM. Here the CDR3 DNA reads TGTGCCAGCAGTTTATTTAACACCTCCTTGCTTTGGGGCTACACCTTC. Translation gives CASSLFNTSLLWGYTF.

The chain combines TRBV15 with TRBJ2-1; D is uncertain. This CDR3 has 12 residues. V shed 7 bases and J shed 5 bases, with 9 bases lying between them. CDR1 and CDR2 from the germline V gene are LNHNV and YYDKDF (reference sequence). CDR3 nucleotide sequence: TGTGCCACCACGGAAAGGGACAATGAGCAGTTCTTC. Translated: CATTERDNEQFF.